This TCR beta chain was captured in a study of graft-versus-host responses after intestinal transplantation. Whole-study context: The transplants performed in recipients were multivisceral, liver-intestinal, or isolated intestinal. Study-level points and caveats: Among recipient marrow samples, GvH clones were found; some appeared first in ileum or blood.

On this clone: Its antigen is undetermined.

Sequencing was performed with immunoSEQ multiplex PCR; in TCRdb, only in-frame clones are kept and a portion is missing. The sample lists tens of thousands of clones; 90% were seen once. Trimming shortened V by 6 bases and J by 3 bases, and 12 bases separated the two germline ends. CDR3 length: 13 residues. CDR1 is MNHEY, CDR2 SMNVEV, per germline (reference sequence). The source was unstimulated CD8+ T cells sorted from spleen or lymph node cells, collected before intestinal transplant. The chain combines TRBV27 with TRBJ2-7, with D perhaps matching TRBD2 (5 bases). The clonotype comes from a human donor who received an intestinal transplant. The CDR3 DNA reads TGTGCCAGCAGCTTGGGAGTCCACTACGAGCAGTACTTC. It yields the protein CASSLGVHYEQYF.